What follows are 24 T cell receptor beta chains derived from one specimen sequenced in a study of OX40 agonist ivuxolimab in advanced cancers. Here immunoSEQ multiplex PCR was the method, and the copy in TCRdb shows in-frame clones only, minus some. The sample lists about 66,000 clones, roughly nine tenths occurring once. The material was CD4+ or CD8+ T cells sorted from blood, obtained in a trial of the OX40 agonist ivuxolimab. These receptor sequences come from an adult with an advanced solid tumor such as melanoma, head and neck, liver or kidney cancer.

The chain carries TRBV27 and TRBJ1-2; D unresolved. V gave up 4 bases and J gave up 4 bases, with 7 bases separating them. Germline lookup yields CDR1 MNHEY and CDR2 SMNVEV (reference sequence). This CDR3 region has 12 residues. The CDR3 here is CASSSPPYGYTF. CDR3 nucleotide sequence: TGTGCCAGCAGTTCTCCCCCCTATGGCTACACCTTC.

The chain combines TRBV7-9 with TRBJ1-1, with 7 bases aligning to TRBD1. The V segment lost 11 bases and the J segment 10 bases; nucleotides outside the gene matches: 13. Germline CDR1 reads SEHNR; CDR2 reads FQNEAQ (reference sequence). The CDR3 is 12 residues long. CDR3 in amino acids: CALNDREVGAFF. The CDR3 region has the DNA TGTGCCCTTAACGACAGGGAGGTTGGAGCTTTCTTT.

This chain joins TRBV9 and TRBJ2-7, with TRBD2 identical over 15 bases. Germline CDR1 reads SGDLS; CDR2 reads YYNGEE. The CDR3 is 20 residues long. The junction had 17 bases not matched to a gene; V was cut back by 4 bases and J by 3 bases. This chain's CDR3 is CASSTQSPGLAGGGNYEQYF. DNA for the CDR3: TGTGCCAGCAGCACCCAATCCCCGGGACTAGCGGGAGGTGGTAACTACGAGCAGTACTTC.

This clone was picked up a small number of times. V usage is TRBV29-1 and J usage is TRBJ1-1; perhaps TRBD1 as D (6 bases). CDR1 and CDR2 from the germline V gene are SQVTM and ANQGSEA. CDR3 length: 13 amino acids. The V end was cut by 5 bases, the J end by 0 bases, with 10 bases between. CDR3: CSVPGQMNTEAFF. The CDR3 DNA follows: TGCAGCGTTCCCGGACAGATGAACACTGAAGCTTTCTTT.

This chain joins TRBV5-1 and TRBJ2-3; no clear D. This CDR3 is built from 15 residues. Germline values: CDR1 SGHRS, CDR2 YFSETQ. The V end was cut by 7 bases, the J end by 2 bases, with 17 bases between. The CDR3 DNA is TGCGCCAGCCAAACTCAGGACGCAATCACAGATACGCAGTATTTT. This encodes CASQTQDAITDTQYF.

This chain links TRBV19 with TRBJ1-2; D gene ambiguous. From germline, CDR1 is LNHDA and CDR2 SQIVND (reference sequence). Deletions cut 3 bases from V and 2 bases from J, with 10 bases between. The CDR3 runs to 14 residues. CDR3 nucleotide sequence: TGTGCCAGTAGTATTTATCTGGACAACTATGGCTACACCTTC. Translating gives CASSIYLDNYGYTF.

The chain's CDR3 is CAASGITGQGNEKLFF. CDR3 nucleotides: TGTGCCGCTAGCGGAATAACGGGACAGGGTAATGAAAAACTGTTTTTT. The gene calls are TRBV2 and TRBJ1-4, with 9 bases that match TRBD1. Germline CDR1 reads SNHLY; CDR2 reads FYNNEI. The CDR3 covers 16 residues. Trimming took 11 bases from V and 4 from J; bases not matched to a gene: 14.

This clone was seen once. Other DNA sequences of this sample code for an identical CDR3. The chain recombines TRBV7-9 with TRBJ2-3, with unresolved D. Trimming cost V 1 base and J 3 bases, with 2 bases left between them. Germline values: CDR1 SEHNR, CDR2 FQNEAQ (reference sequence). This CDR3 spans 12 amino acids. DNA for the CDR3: TGTGCCAGCAGCTTAGGAACAGATACGCAGTATTTT. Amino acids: CASSLGTDTQYF.

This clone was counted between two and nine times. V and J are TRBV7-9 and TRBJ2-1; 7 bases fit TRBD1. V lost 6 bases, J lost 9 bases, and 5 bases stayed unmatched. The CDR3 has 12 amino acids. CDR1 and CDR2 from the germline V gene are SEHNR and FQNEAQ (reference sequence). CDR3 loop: CASRQGYFEQFF. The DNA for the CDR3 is TGTGCCAGCAGACAGGGGTACTTTGAGCAGTTCTTC.

DNA of the CDR3: TGTGCCAGCAGCCAAGGGGAGGCGGTTTACGAGCAGTACTTC. Amino acids: CASSQGEAVYEQYF. This chain links TRBV4-2 with TRBJ2-7; D perhaps matches TRBD2 (6 bases). The CDR3 consists of 14 residues. Germline CDR1 and CDR2: LGHNA and YNFKEQ. The V end was cut by 1 base, the J end by 4 bases, with 11 bases between.

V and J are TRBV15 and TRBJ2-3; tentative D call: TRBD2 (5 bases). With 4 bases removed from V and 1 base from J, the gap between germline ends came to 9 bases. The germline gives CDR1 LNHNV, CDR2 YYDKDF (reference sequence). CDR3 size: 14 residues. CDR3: CATSTLGGTDTQYF. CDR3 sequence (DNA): TGTGCCACCAGCACCCTCGGGGGCACAGATACGCAGTATTTT.

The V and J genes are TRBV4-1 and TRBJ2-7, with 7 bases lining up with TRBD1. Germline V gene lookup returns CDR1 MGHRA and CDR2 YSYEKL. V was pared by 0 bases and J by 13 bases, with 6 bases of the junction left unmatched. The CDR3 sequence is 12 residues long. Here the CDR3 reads CASSQEGQDVYF. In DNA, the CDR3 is TGCGCCAGCAGCCAAGAAGGACAGGACGTTTACTTC.

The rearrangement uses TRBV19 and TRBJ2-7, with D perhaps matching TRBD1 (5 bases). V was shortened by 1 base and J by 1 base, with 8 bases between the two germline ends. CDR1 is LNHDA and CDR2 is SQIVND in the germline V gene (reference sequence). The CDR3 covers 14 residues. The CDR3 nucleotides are TGTGCCAGTAGTATAGGGGGCCCTTCCTACGAGCAGTACTTC. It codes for CASSIGGPSYEQYF.

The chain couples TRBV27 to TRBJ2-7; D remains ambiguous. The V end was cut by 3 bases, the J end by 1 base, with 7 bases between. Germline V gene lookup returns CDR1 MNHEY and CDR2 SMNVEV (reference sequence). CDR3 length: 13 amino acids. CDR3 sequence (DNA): TGTGCCAGCAGTTTCCGGGCTTCCTACGAGCAGTACTTC. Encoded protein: CASSFRASYEQYF.

The DNA for the CDR3 is TGTGCCAGTAGTATAGGGCTAGCGGGGGGCTACAATGAGCAGTTCTTC. This codes for CASSIGLAGGYNEQFF. The rearrangement joins TRBV19 to TRBJ2-1; 11 bases are shared with TRBD2. The CDR3 runs to 16 residues. Per the germline V gene, CDR1 is LNHDA and CDR2 is SQIVND (reference sequence). V lost 1 base, J lost 3 bases, and 2 bases stayed unmatched.

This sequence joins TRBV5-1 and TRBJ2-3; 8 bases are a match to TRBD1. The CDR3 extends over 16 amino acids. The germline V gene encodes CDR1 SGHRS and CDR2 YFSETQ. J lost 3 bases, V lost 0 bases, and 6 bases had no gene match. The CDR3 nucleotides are TGCGCCAGCAGCTTGGCTGGACAGGGTGGTACAGATACGCAGTATTTT. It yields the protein CASSLAGQGGTDTQYF. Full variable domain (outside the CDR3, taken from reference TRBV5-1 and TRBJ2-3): KAGVTQTPRYLIKTRGQQVTLSCSPISGHRSVSWYQQTPGQGLQFLFEYFSETQRNKGNFPGRFSGRQFSNSRSEMNVSTLELGDSALYLCASSLAGQGGTDTQYFGPGTRLTVL.

CDR3 protein: CASRADSGDQPQHF. CDR3 DNA sequence: TGTGCCAGCAGGGCCGACAGCGGCGATCAGCCCCAGCATTTT. The rearrangement links TRBV2 to TRBJ1-5, with D perhaps matching TRBD1 (5 bases). The CDR3 extends over 14 amino acids. CDR1 and CDR2 from the germline V gene are SNHLY and FYNNEI. V was trimmed by 6 bases and J by 5 bases, leaving 14 bases between them. The full variable domain, with the rest looked up from reference TRBV2 and TRBJ1-5, is EPEVTQTPSHQVTQMGQEVILRCVPISNHLYFYWYRQILGQKVEFLVSFYNNEISEKSEIFDDQFSVERPDGSNFTLKIRSTKLEDSAMYFCASRADSGDQPQHFGDGTRLSIL.

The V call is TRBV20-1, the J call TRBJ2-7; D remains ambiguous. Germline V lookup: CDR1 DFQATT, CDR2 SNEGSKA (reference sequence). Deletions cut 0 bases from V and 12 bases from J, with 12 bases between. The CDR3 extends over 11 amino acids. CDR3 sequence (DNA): TGCAGTGCTAGAGAGCCCCCACCGGCGTACTTC. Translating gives CSAREPPPAYF.

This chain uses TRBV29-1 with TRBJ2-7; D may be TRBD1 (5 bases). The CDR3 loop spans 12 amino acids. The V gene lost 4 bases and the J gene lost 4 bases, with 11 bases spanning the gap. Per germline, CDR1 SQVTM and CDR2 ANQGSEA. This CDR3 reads CSVADSQYEQYF. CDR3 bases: TGCAGCGTTGCCGACAGCCAATACGAGCAGTACTTC.

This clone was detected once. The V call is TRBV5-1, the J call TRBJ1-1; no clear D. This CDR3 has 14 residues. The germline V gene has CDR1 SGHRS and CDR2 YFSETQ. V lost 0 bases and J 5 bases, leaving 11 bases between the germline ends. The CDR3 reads CASSLASGRTEAFF. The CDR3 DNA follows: TGCGCCAGCAGCTTGGCCAGTGGGAGGACTGAAGCTTTCTTT.

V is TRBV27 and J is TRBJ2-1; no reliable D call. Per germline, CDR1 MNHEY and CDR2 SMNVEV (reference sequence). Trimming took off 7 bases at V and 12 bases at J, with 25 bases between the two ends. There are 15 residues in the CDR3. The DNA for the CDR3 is TGTGCCAGCACGGCTGGTATCTACAGTAGTGATGGGCAGTTCTTC. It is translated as CASTAGIYSSDGQFF.

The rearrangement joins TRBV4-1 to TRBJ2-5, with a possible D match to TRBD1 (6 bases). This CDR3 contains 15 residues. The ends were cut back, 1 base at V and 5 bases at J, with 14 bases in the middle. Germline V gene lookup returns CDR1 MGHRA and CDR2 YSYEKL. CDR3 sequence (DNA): TGCGCCAGCAGCCAAGTACAGGGATCCGGGGAGACCCAGTACTTC. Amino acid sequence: CASSQVQGSGETQYF.

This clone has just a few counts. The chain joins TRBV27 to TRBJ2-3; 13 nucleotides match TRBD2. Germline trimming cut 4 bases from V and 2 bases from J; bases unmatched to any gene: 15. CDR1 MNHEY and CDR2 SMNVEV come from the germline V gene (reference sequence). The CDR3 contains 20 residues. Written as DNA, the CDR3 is TGTGCCAGCAGTTCTACTGATGAAACTGGGACTAGCGGGAACACAGATACGCAGTATTTT. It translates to CASSSTDETGTSGNTDTQYF.

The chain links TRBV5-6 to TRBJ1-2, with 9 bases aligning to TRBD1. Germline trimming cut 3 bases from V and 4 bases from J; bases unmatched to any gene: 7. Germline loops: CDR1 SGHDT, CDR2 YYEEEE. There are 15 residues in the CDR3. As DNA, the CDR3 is TGTGCCAGCAGCTACCCTGGACAGGGGAGCTATGGCTACACCTTC. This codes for CASSYPGQGSYGYTF.